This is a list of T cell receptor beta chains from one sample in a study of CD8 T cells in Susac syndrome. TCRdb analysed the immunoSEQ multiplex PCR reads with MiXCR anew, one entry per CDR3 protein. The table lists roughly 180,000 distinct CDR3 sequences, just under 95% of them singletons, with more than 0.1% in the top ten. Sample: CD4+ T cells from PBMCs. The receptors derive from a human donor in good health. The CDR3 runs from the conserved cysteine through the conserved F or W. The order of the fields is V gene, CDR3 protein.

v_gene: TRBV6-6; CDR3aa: CASSYFAVTYEQYF
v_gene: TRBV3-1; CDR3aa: CASSPRVGGLGDTQYF
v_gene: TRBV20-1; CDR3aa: CSASRDPEGNQPQHF
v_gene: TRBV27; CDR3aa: CASSLSRHVNQPQHF
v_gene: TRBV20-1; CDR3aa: CSARKAGSYEQYF
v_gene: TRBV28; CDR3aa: CASEGGYEQYF
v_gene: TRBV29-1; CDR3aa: CSVKKGGYEQYF
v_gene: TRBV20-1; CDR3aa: CSAREHISYNEQFF
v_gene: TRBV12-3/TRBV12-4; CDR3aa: CASSLSRDKRAEGSYEQYF
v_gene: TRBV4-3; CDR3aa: CASSQDRDRIGTDTQYF
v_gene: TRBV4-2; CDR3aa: CASSPAGQGMSYEQYF
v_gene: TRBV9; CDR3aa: CASSVNTGELFF
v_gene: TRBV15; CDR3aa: CATSLGTGALGDTQYF
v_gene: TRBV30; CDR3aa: CAWSAAAPEEFF
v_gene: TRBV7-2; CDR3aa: CATALNSGNQETQYF
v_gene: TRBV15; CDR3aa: CATSRASLYEQYF
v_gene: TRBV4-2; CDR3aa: CASSLGSDTDTQYF
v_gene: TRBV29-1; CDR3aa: CSVEGAQGGNTIYF
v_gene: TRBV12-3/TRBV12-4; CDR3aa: CASSLTGNEQFF
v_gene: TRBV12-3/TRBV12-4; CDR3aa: CASSFRESGSYEQYF
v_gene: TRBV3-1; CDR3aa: CASSQEAGAWKTQYF
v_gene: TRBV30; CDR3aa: CAGGDLAQYF